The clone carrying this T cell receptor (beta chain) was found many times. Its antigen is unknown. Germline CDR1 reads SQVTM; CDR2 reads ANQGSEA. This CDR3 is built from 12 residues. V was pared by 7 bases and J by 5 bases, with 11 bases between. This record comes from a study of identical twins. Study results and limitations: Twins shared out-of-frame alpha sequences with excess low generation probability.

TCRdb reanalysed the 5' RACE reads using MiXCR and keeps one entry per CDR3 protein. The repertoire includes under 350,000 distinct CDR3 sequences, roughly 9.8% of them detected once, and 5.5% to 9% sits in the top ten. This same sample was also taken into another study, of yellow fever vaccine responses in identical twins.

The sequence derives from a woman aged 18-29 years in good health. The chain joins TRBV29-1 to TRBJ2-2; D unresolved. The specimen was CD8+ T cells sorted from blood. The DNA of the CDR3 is TGCAGCGCTCTAGGTGGAACCGGGGAGCTGTTTTTT. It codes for CSALGGTGELFF.